The clone carrying this TCR beta chain occurred once. This sample stems from a study of T cell changes during pregnancy in multiple sclerosis. CDR1 and CDR2 from the germline V gene are LNHNV and YYDKDF (reference sequence). This CDR3 comprises 18 residues. Trimming cost V 0 bases and J 2 bases; bases outside gene matches: 9. TCRdb keeps only in-frame clones here, not all; method: immunoSEQ multiplex PCR. The table includes 45,000 to 70,000 clones, about 90% detected once. The specimen comprised peripheral blood, sampled in the third trimester of pregnancy. The TCR sequence derives from a female donor in good health, enrolled as a control in a pregnancy study. The V gene is TRBV15, the J gene TRBJ1-5; 8 bases map to TRBD1. CDR3 residues: CATSRDYQGATGNQPQHF. The CDR3 coding sequence is TGTGCCACCAGCAGAGATTACCAGGGGGCGACGGGCAATCAGCCCCAGCATTTT.